One and the same sample provided the 8 T cell receptor beta chains below, sequenced in a study of response to subunit inactivated influenza vaccine. TCRdb processed the RT-PCR reads anew with MiXCR; each CDR3 protein has one entry. The data show 490,000 or so distinct CDR3 sequences, with approximately 7.7% seen just once and 10% to 15% held by the top ten. Sequenced material: PBMCs from blood, taken roughly 24 months after vaccination. All receptors derive from a man aged 50 to 75 who received an inactivated influenza vaccine.

This clonotype was observed a few times. CDR3 coding DNA: TGCAGTGCTAGACCAGCGGGGATGGGGCAAGAGACCCAGTACTTC. Protein: CSARPAGMGQETQYF. The chain recombines TRBV20-1 with TRBJ2-5; 7 bases fit TRBD2. Trimming removed 2 bases from V and 2 bases from J; junction bases left unmatched: 8. Germline assignment: CDR1 DFQATT and CDR2 SNEGSKA (reference sequence). The CDR3 spans 15 residues.

V is TRBV20-1 and J is TRBJ1-4, with unresolved D. This CDR3 comprises 15 residues. The V gene's germline CDR1 is DFQATT and CDR2 SNEGSKA (reference sequence). The V end lost 1 base, the J end lost 1 base, and 10 bases lay between the germline ends. The CDR3 protein is CSARGPGVTNEKLFF. CDR3 in DNA: TGCAGTGCTAGAGGACCAGGAGTAACTAATGAAAAACTGTTTTTT.

This chain joins TRBV30 and TRBJ1-2; the match to TRBD1 covers 9 bases. This CDR3 is built from 16 residues. After removal of 2 bases from V and 3 bases from J, the junction contained 10 bases not matched to a gene. Germline V CDR1 and CDR2: GTSNPN, SVGIG (reference sequence). The chain's CDR3 is CAWSPPGQGRYYGYTF. The CDR3 DNA is TGTGCCTGGAGTCCTCCGGGACAGGGAAGATACTATGGCTACACCTTC.

This clonotype was counted ten times or more. V is TRBV6-2 or TRBV6-3 and J is TRBJ1-1; no firm D call. CDR3 length equals 13 residues. V was pared by 6 bases and J by 6 bases, with 14 bases between. Germline assignment: CDR1 MNHEY and CDR2 SVGEGT. The DNA for the CDR3 is TGTGCCAGCAGGGACGCAAGTTACTCTGAAGCTTTCTTT. Its protein product is CASRDASYSEAFF.

This clonotype was counted at least ten times. The genes are TRBV28 and TRBJ2-5; D may be TRBD1 (6 bases). The CDR3 sequence is 14 residues long. Germline loops: CDR1 MDHEN, CDR2 SYDVKM. Trimming removed 1 base from V and 4 bases from J, with 10 bases in between. The CDR3 DNA reads as TGTGCCAGCAGTTTATACCAAGGGGGAGAGACCCAGTACTTC. Protein sequence: CASSLYQGGETQYF.

CDR3 sequence: CASSLSPQPGETQYF. CDR3 nucleotides: TGTGCCAGCAGTTTAAGCCCCCAGCCTGGAGAGACCCAGTACTTC. The chain links TRBV12-3 or TRBV12-4 to TRBJ2-5; no firm D call. V lost 2 bases and J 4 bases, leaving 14 bases between the germline ends. The CDR3 contains 15 residues.

This clonotype was recorded many times. CDR3 bases: TGCAGTGGGTTAGCGGGGGTTGTCTACGAGCAGTACTTC. It translates to CSGLAGVVYEQYF. The chain recombines TRBV20-1 with TRBJ2-7; TRBD2 matches 9 bases. Losses at the gene ends were 7 bases for V and 3 bases for J; bases not matched to a gene: 7. In germline, CDR1 is DFQATT, CDR2 SNEGSKA (reference sequence). The CDR3 runs 13 residues.

This clonotype occurred many times. This chain joins TRBV11-2 and TRBJ2-1; 11 bases are shared with TRBD2. Germline CDR1 SGHAT, CDR2 FQNNGV. This CDR3 has 14 residues. V lost 4 bases, J lost 8 bases, and 4 bases stayed unmatched. CDR3 protein: CASSYTSGGYEQFF. Here the CDR3 DNA reads TGTGCCAGCAGCTACACTAGCGGGGGCTATGAGCAGTTCTTC.